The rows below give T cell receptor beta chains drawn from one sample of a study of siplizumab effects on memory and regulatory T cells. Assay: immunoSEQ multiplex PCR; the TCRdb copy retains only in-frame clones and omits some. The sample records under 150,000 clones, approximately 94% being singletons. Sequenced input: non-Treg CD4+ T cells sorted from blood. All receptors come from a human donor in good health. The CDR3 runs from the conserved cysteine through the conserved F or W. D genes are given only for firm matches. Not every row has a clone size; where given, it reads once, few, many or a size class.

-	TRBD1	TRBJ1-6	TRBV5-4	CASSLIQGVSGSPLHF	TGTGCCAGCAGCTTGATACAGGGGGTATCTGGTTCACCCCTCCACTTT
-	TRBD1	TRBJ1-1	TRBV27	CASSGQGATEAFF	TGTGCCAGCAGTGGACAGGGGGCGACTGAAGCTTTCTTT
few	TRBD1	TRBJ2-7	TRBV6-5	CASSPTGAYEQYF	TGTGCCAGCAGTCCGACAGGGGCCTACGAGCAGTACTTC
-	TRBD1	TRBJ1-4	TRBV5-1	CASSLEQGDEKLFF	TGCGCCAGCAGCTTGGAACAGGGGGACGAAAAACTGTTTTTT
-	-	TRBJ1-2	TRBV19	CASSTQGNYGYTF	TGTGCCAGTAGCACACAGGGCAACTATGGCTACACCTTC
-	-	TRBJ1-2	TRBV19	CASGVGSDGRGYTF	TGTGCCAGCGGGGTGGGGTCGGACGGACGGGGCTACACCTTC
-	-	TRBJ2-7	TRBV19	CASSPQGINEQYF	TGTGCCAGTAGTCCCCAGGGGATCAACGAGCAGTACTTC
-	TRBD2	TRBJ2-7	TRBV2	CASSLAGGYEQYF	TGTGCCAGCAGTCTAGCGGGAGGCTACGAGCAGTACTTC
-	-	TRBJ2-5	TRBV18	CASSLGREETQYF	TGTGCCAGCTCACTTGGGCGGGAAGAGACCCAGTACTTC
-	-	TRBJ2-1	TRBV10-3	CAISEALLEQFF	TGTGCCATCAGTGAGGCTCTTTTAGAGCAGTTCTTC
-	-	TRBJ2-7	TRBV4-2	CASSQERTANSYEQYF	TGTGCCAGCAGCCAAGAGAGGACCGCGAACTCCTACGAGCAGTACTTC